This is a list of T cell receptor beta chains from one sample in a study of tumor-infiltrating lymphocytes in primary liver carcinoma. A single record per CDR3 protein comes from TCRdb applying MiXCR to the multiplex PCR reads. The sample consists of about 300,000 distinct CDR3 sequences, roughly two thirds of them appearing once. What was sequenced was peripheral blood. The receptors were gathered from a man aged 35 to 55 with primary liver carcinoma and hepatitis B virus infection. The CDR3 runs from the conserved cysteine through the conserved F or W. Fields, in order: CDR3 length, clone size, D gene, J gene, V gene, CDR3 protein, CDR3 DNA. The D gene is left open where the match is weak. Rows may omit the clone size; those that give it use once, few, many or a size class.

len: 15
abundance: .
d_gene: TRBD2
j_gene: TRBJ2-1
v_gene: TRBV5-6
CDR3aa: CASSPLAGGSDEHFF
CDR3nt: TGTGCCAGCAGCCCTCTAGCGGGAGGTTCGGATGAGCACTTCTTC

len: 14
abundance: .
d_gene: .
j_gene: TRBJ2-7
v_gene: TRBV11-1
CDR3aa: CVSSKQGGSYEQYF
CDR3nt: TGTGTCAGCAGCAAACAAGGGGGTTCCTACGAGCAGTACTTC

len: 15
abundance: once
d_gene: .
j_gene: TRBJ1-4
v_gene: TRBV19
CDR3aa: CASSIRFGAREKLFF
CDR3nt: TGTGCCAGTAGTATTCGCTTCGGCGCGCGGGAAAAACTGTTTTTT

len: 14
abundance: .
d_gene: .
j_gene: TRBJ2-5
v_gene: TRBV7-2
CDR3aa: CASSLEWVAETQYF
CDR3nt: TGTGCCAGCAGCTTAGAGTGGGTGGCGGAGACCCAGTACTTC

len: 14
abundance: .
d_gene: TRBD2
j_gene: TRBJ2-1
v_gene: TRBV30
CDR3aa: CAWSVLAGEGERFF
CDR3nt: TGTGCCTGGAGTGTACTTGCGGGAGAGGGTGAGCGGTTCTTC

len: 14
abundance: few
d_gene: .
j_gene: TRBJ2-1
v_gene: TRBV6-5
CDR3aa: CASSYGLAADEHFF
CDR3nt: TGTGCCAGCAGTTATGGTCTAGCCGCGGATGAGCACTTCTTC

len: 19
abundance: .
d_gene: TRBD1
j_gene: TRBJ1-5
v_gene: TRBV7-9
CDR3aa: CASSPYSGQGSVGNQPQHF
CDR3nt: TGTGCCAGCAGCCCTTACTCGGGACAGGGGTCAGTCGGCAATCAGCCCCAGCATTTT

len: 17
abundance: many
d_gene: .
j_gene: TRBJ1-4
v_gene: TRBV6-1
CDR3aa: CASSSYGRDPTNEKLFF
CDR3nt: TGTGCCAGCAGTAGTTATGGGAGGGATCCAACTAATGAAAAACTGTTTTTT

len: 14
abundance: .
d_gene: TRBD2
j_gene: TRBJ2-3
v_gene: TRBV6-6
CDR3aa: CASSRAGVGVTQYF
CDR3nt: TGTGCCAGCAGCCGAGCGGGAGTAGGAGTTACGCAGTATTTT

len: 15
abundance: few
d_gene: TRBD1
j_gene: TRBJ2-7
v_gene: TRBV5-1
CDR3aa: CASSTGDSHSYEQYF
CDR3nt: TGCGCCAGCAGCACCGGGGACAGCCATTCCTACGAGCAGTACTTC

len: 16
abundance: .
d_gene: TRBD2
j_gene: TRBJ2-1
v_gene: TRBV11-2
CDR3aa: CSSSASSGSSYNEQFF
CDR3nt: TGTTCCAGTAGCGCGAGTAGCGGGAGTTCATACAATGAGCAGTTCTTC